This TCR beta chain was recorded in a study of siplizumab effects on memory and regulatory T cells. For every sample, about 10^5 TCR templates were assayed. Method: immunoSEQ multiplex PCR; TCRdb's copy keeps in-frame clones and lacks some. Here the sample spans fewer than 120,000 clones, 80% to 95% being singletons. Germline CDR1 SNHLY, CDR2 FYNNEI. Trimming removed 7 bases from V and 1 base from J; junction bases left unmatched: 14. The CDR3 is 19 residues long. The sequence came from a human donor in good health. The chain is built from TRBV2 and TRBJ2-1, with 12 bases identical to TRBD1. The sample consisted of CD4+ T cells sorted from blood. The CDR3 DNA is TGTGCCAGCATTACCCCGGGACAGGGGGCGAAGAGGTCCTACAATGAGCAGTTCTTC. It yields the protein CASITPGQGAKRSYNEQFF. The full variable domain, completed using reference TRBV2 and TRBJ2-1, is EPEVTQTPSHQVTQMGQEVILRCVPISNHLYFYWYRQILGQKVEFLVSFYNNEISEKSEIFDDQFSVERPDGSNFTLKIRSTKLEDSAMYFCASITPGQGAKRSYNEQFFGPGTRLTVL.